This T cell receptor (beta chain) was sequenced for a study of blood T cell repertoires in COVID-19. Study background: Donors in the United States, Italy and Spain gave samples during acute or convalescent COVID-19. T cells, B-cell-depleted T cells, or PBMCs provided the cDNA or gDNA that served as material.

In Seattle, patients joined the study during active infection and were tracked longitudinally. As originally analysed: Estimated nucleated cell counts came from reference gene primer amplification. The data were produced by immunoSEQ multiplex PCR, yet TCRdb's version contains in-frame clones alone and is incomplete. V, J and clone size are those of that table, while D and trimming were read from the DNA. The repertoire consists of some 290,000 clones, with 90% occurring once and the leading ten covering 2.5% to 3%. Per germline, CDR1 WSHSY and CDR2 SAAADI. Trimming shortened V by 8 bases and J by 3 bases, and 13 bases separated the two germline ends. The length of the CDR3 is 13 residues.

The source is a woman younger than 45 with COVID-19, enrolled during active disease. The sample taken for sequencing was peripheral blood. This sequence joins TRBV10-2 and TRBJ1-2; D ambiguous. The chain's CDR3 is CASAGRGYYGYTF. The CDR3 DNA reads TGCGCCAGCGCCGGGCGGGGTTACTATGGCTACACCTTC.